The sequence of this T cell receptor beta chain was determined in a study of T cell changes during pregnancy in multiple sclerosis. The junction had 18 bases not matched to a gene; V was cut back by 4 bases and J by 4 bases. The V gene's germline CDR1 is KGHSH and CDR2 LQKENI. The CDR3 consists of 18 residues. Method: immunoSEQ multiplex PCR; TCRdb's copy keeps in-frame clones and lacks some. The table shows roughly 70,000 clones, with about 85% occurring only once. This specimen was peripheral blood, taken before pregnancy. The clonotype comes from a female donor with multiple sclerosis, enrolled in a pregnancy study. V usage is TRBV18 and J usage is TRBJ1-1; 7 bases are a match to TRBD1. CDR3 bases: TGTGCCAGCTCACTTAACGCCTCACCACAGGGGCCAGGCACTGAAGCTTTCTTT. This codes for CASSLNASPQGPGTEAFF.